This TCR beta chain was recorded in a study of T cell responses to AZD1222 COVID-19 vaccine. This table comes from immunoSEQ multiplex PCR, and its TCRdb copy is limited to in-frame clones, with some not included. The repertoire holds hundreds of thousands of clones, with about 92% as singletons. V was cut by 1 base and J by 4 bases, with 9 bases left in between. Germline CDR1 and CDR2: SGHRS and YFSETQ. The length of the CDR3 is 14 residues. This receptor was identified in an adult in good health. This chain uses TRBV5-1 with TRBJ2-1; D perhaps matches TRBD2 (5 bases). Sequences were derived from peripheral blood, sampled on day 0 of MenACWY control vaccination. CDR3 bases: TGCGCCAGCAGCTTGTCTAGCTATTACAATGAGCAGTTCTTC. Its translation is CASSLSSYYNEQFF.